This T cell receptor (beta chain) was documented in a study of cytomegalovirus exposure and HLA in healthy donors. Study-level results: The likely origin of a cluster of highly shared sequence variants was a sequencing artifact. Cytomegalovirus association was listed for about 160 TCR beta chains. Being productive about 90% or about 30% of the time was typical of most TCR beta V segments in an earlier analysis.

The PCR had 60 Vbeta and 13 Jbeta primers. TCRdb's table, derived via immunoSEQ multiplex PCR, lists solely in-frame clones and lacks some. The sample lists about 130,000 clones, about 80% occurring once. From germline, CDR1 is SGHRS and CDR2 YFSETQ. There are 15 residues in the CDR3. V trimming: 3 bases; J trimming: 4 bases; junction bases outside the gene matches: 7. Worth noting for this clone: Antigen unknown.

The sequencing input was PBMCs. This chain links TRBV5-1 with TRBJ2-1, with 7 bases aligning to TRBD1. This receptor was taken from a boy aged 2 to 10 in good health and CMV-seronegative. The CDR3 nucleotides read TGCGCCAGCAGCTCCTGGGACAGTTCGTACAATGAGCAGTTCTTC. Protein: CASSSWDSSYNEQFF.